This T cell receptor beta chain originates from a study of molecular identifiers for immune sequencing clone quantification. TCRdb fed the PCR reads into MiXCR, producing one record per CDR3 protein. The table has hundreds of thousands of distinct CDR3 sequences, just under 20% seen once. The V and J ends lost 0 bases and 5 bases respectively, with 17 bases between them. The CDR3 sequence is 17 residues long. The germline V gene encodes CDR1 SGDLS and CDR2 YYNGEE. Study outcomes and limitations: Whereas naive cells kept under 1% of molecules in clones above 20 RNA copies, such clones held over 97% in effectors. Amid approximately 1 million naive cells, spiked Jurkat TCR RNA from one cell was reportedly still detectable.

About this clonotype: Antigen specificity is unknown. A much larger clone differs by one base, so this may be a read error.

Source material: naive CD8+ T cells from blood, with Jurkat cell RNA spiked in. The subset here: FACS-sorted CD8+CD4-CCR7+CD45RA+ naive T cells. V usage is TRBV9 and J usage is TRBJ2-2; unclear D gene. The clonotype comes from a human donor in good health. Some libraries in this study had Jurkat cell RNA spiked in. The CDR3 here is CASSVEGIIVRTGELFF. The CDR3 DNA reads TGTGCCAGCAGCGTAGAGGGAATAATCGTGAGGACCGGGGAGCTGTTTTTT.